This is a list of T cell receptor beta chains from one sample in a study of cytomegalovirus exposure and HLA in healthy donors. Here immunoSEQ multiplex PCR was the method, and the copy in TCRdb shows in-frame clones only, minus some. Among more than 100,000 clones listed, roughly 77% were seen once. The material sequenced was PBMCs. The source of these receptors is a woman aged 18-30 years in good health and CMV-seropositive. Each CDR3 is given with its conserved first and last residue. D genes are given only for firm matches. Where a row states a size, it is once, few, many or the class of an expanded clone; other rows omit it.

>TRBD1|-|TRBV7-8|TRBJ1-6
CASSSRDRGSDSPLHF
TGTGCTAGCAGCTCCCGGGACAGGGGTAGTGACTCACCCCTCCACTTT
>-|few|TRBV7-2|TRBJ1-5
CASSLGAQGSGQPQHF
TGTGCCAGCAGCTTAGGGGCGCAGGGCAGTGGTCAGCCCCAGCATTTT
>-|-|TRBV7-3|TRBJ2-1
CASSLSADSYNEQFF
TGTGCCAGCAGCTTAAGCGCGGACTCCTACAATGAGCAGTTCTTC
>-|-|TRBV12-5|TRBJ1-1
CASGLGGSTEAFF
TGTGCTAGTGGTTTAGGAGGGTCCACTGAAGCTTTCTTT
>TRBD1|-|TRBV5-1|TRBJ1-2
CASSPDRAAEGYTF
TGCGCCAGCAGCCCGGACAGGGCGGCGGAGGGCTACACCTTC
>-|-|TRBV28|TRBJ2-7
CASSPSLIPPEQYF
TGTGCCAGCAGTCCTAGCTTGATCCCGCCCGAGCAGTACTTC
>-|few|TRBV5-1|TRBJ1-4
CASSLDTQGKLFF
TGCGCCAGCAGCTTGGACACCCAGGGGAAACTGTTTTTT
>TRBD1|-|TRBV5-6|TRBJ1-2
CASSLILWTGSHGYTF
TGTGCCAGCAGCTTGATTTTGTGGACAGGGAGCCATGGCTACACCTTC
>TRBD1|once|TRBV9|TRBJ2-5
CASSGGQGAWETQYF
TGTGCCAGCAGCGGGGGACAGGGGGCTTGGGAGACCCAGTACTTC
>TRBD2|-|TRBV7-8|TRBJ2-3
CASSLVQAAGADTQYF
TGTGCCAGCAGCTTGGTTCAGGCGGCGGGAGCAGATACGCAGTATTTT
>TRBD1|-|TRBV19|TRBJ2-7
CASRGQGGQHEQYF
TGTGCCAGTCGCGGACAGGGTGGCCAGCACGAGCAGTACTTC
>TRBD1|-|TRBV10-2|TRBJ1-5
CATWDSNNQPQHF
TGCGCCACCTGGGACAGCAATAATCAGCCCCAGCATTTT
>TRBD2|-|TRBV2|TRBJ2-1
CASSIAGEQFF
TGTGCCAGCAGTATAGCGGGCGAGCAGTTCTTC
>TRBD1|-|TRBV4-3|TRBJ1-2
CASSQPTGDQAYGYTF
TGCGCCAGCAGCCAACCGACAGGGGATCAGGCCTATGGCTACACCTTC
>-|-|TRBV15|TRBJ1-1
CATSRGGMGDNTEAFF
TGTGCCACCAGCAGAGGGGGCATGGGCGACAACACTGAAGCTTTCTTT
>-|-|TRBV7-9|TRBJ1-2
CASMPPAVRWNYGYTF
TGTGCCAGCATGCCCCCCGCGGTTCGATGGAACTATGGCTACACCTTC
>-|few|TRBV29-1|TRBJ2-7
CSVSSGAYEQYF
TGCAGCGTTAGCTCAGGGGCCTACGAGCAGTACTTC
>-|-|TRBV5-1|TRBJ2-2
CASSSGQSARELFF
TGCGCCAGCAGCTCTGGGCAGAGTGCACGGGAGCTGTTTTTT
>-|-|TRBV27|TRBJ2-3
CASSPTDRLVGADTQYF
TGTGCCAGCAGTCCTACTGACAGGCTAGTAGGCGCAGATACGCAGTATTTT
>TRBD1|-|TRBV5-1|TRBJ1-1
CASSLRDRGTEAFF
TGCGCCAGCAGCTTGAGGGACAGAGGGACTGAAGCTTTCTTT
>TRBD2|-|TRBV2|TRBJ2-7
CASRLAPPAYEQYF
TGTGCCAGCAGACTAGCGCCTCCGGCCTACGAGCAGTACTTC
>-|-|TRBV2|TRBJ1-1
CAVRVEGLNTEAFF
TGTGCGGTGAGAGTTGAGGGATTGAACACTGAAGCTTTCTTT
>TRBD2|-|TRBV28|TRBJ2-7
CASSGTSGYEQYF
TGTGCCAGCAGCGGGACTAGCGGCTACGAGCAGTACTTC
>-|-|TRBV7-6|TRBJ2-3
CASSLAPRDTQYF
TGTGCCAGCAGCTTAGCCCCCAGAGATACGCAGTATTTT
>TRBD1|-|TRBV5-6|TRBJ1-2
CASSLGTGLYGYTF
TGTGCCAGCAGCTTAGGGACAGGCCTCTATGGCTACACCTTC
>TRBD1|-|TRBV25-1|TRBJ1-2
CASSRGGQGLLVGYTF
TGTGCCAGCAGCAGAGGGGGACAGGGCTTATTGGTAGGCTACACCTTC
>TRBD1|-|TRBV10-3|TRBJ2-2
CAIRGQETGELFF
TGTGCCATCCGTGGACAGGAGACCGGGGAGCTGTTTTTT
>TRBD1|-|TRBV6-5|TRBJ2-1
CASSPQGTVSGEQFF
TGTGCCAGCAGTCCACAGGGGACCGTGAGCGGTGAGCAGTTCTTC
>TRBD1|-|TRBV5-3|TRBJ1-1
CARSSTGGTEAFF
TGTGCCAGAAGCTCGACAGGGGGCACTGAAGCTTTCTTT
>-|-|TRBV19|TRBJ2-3
CASSFQGTTSTDTQYF
TGTGCCAGTAGTTTCCAGGGGACAACAAGCACAGATACGCAGTATTTT
>TRBD1|-|TRBV2|TRBJ1-1
CASLRDRVTNTEAFF
TGTGCCAGTCTCCGGGACAGGGTCACGAACACTGAAGCTTTCTTT
>TRBD2|-|TRBV10-3|TRBJ2-5
CAISWSGERQETQYF
TGTGCCATAAGCTGGAGCGGGGAGAGACAAGAGACCCAGTACTTC
>TRBD2|-|TRBV6-6|TRBJ2-7
CASKERERLEQYF
TGTGCCAGCAAAGAGCGGGAGCGTCTCGAGCAGTACTTC
>TRBD2|-|TRBV6-1|TRBJ2-5
CASRRTSGQQETQYF
TGTGCCAGCAGGCGGACTAGCGGGCAACAAGAGACCCAGTACTTC
>TRBD2|few|TRBV7-9|TRBJ2-7
CASSFIAGGQYEQYF
TGTGCCAGCAGTTTTATAGCGGGGGGCCAGTACGAGCAGTACTTC
>-|-|TRBV4-1|TRBJ2-5
CASKSGQTVETQYF
TGCGCCAGCAAGAGCGGACAGACCGTAGAGACCCAGTACTTC
>-|-|TRBV2|TRBJ2-7
CASSETGYYEQYF
TGTGCCAGCAGTGAAACTGGTTACTACGAGCAGTACTTC
>-|-|TRBV27|TRBJ1-1
CASRQNPGVSGTEAFF
TGTGCCAGCAGGCAGAATCCCGGGGTGTCGGGCACTGAAGCTTTCTTT